A selection of T cell receptor beta chains follows, all from one sample in a study of T cells in Graves' hyperthyroidism and ophthalmopathy. TCRdb used MiXCR to reprocess the multiplex PCR reads, holding one entry per CDR3 protein. This table holds a few hundred thousand distinct CDR3 sequences, approximately 14% found once. The sequencing input was blood. These receptors came from a woman in her 30s with Graves' ophthalmopathy. Each CDR3 is given with its conserved first and last residue.

v_gene,len,j_gene,CDR3aa
TRBV6-1,17,TRBJ2-5,CASSPNLPDRVQETQYF
TRBV5-1,16,TRBJ1-3,CARVDGQRHSGNTIYF
TRBV5-4,14,TRBJ1-2,CASSLAGQVYGYTF
TRBV6-5,18,TRBJ2-2,CASSYSYPSPANTGELFF
TRBV7-6,13,TRBJ2-6,CASGASGANVLTF
TRBV11-2,15,TRBJ2-1,CASSNYGAGANEQFF
TRBV20-1,16,TRBJ1-5,CSARTPPGIRNQPQHF
TRBV12-3/TRBV12-4,18,TRBJ1-5,CASSLGGSGRRANQPQHF
TRBV28,12,TRBJ1-2,CASSFGAGSYTF
TRBV9,16,TRBJ2-1,CASSTRVGLWDNEQFF
TRBV5-5,13,TRBJ1-1,CASNHDPNTEAFF
TRBV5-6,16,TRBJ1-6,CASSLRQTTHNSPLHF
TRBV30,13,TRBJ2-7,CAWSGGGIYEQYF
TRBV20-1,14,TRBJ2-7,CSAPGTEVLYEQYF
TRBV2,13,TRBJ2-5,CASSTGQKETQYF
TRBV18,15,TRBJ2-3,CASSHGGVWRDTQYF
TRBV6-1,13,TRBJ1-6,CASSVGYGSPLHF
TRBV30,14,TRBJ1-5,CAWSEGVLNQPQHF
TRBV28,17,TRBJ2-7,CASSPGLAGVTSYEQYF